Below, 6 T cell receptor beta chains from the same sample are listed, as sequenced in a study of T-cell memory formation after mild COVID-19. TCRdb called the 5' RACE reads again in MiXCR, with one record for every CDR3 protein. The sample includes 190,000 or so distinct CDR3 sequences, over 20% of them seen just once. Sequencing was carried out using PBMCs or a T cell subset sorted from them (not recorded which). Source of these receptors: an adult woman who had mild COVID-19 (a few samples of this study predate the infection). Cell type and time point are not known.

The chain is built from TRBV7-9 and TRBJ2-1; TRBD2 matches 7 bases. Losses at the gene ends were 4 bases for V and 8 bases for J; bases not matched to a gene: 11. This CDR3 contains 15 residues. From germline, CDR1 is SEHNR and CDR2 FQNEAQ (reference sequence). As DNA, the CDR3 is TGTGCCAGCAGCTCCTGGACTAGAGAGGGCTATGAGCAGTTCTTC. The encoded protein is CASSSWTREGYEQFF.

This clonotype was detected a few times. The V and J genes are TRBV5-6 and TRBJ2-3, with D perhaps matching TRBD1 (6 bases). This CDR3 is built from 15 residues. In germline, CDR1 is SGHDT, CDR2 YYEEEE. V was trimmed by 0 bases and J by 1 base, leaving 9 bases between them. The CDR3, as DNA: TGTGCCAGCAGCTTGGGCAGGGGTGGCACAGATACGCAGTATTTT. Protein product: CASSLGRGGTDTQYF.

This clonotype has only a few counts. The chain employs TRBV9 and TRBJ1-2, with D maybe TRBD1 (5 bases). Germline V CDR1 and CDR2: SGDLS, YYNGEE. Trimming shortened V by 3 bases and J by 2 bases, and 14 bases separated the two germline ends. This CDR3 has 15 residues. CDR3 nucleotides: TGTGCCAGCAGCGCCCGACTAGACAGCAACTATGGCTACACCTTC. Encoded protein: CASSARLDSNYGYTF. Drawing the rest from reference TRBV9 and TRBJ1-2, the complete variable domain is DSGVTQTPKHLITATGQRVTLRCSPRSGDLSVYWYQQSLDQGLQFLIQYYNGEERAKGNILERFSAQQFPDLHSELNLSSLELGDSALYFCASSARLDSNYGYTFGSGTRLTVV.

Remarks on this clonotype: At one end the junction does not follow the germline gene, possibly because of a read error. This sequence joins TRBV12-3 or TRBV12-4 and TRBJ1-4; 7 bases are shared with TRBD1. The CDR3 runs 14 residues. The CDR3 reads CASTQGGGGEKLFF. The DNA for the CDR3 is TGTGCAAGCACCCAGGGAGGGGGCGGTGAAAAACTGTTTTTT.

This sequence joins TRBV7-7 and TRBJ2-3; D might be TRBD2 (7 bases). Trimming pared 5 bases from V and 5 bases from J, leaving 20 bases between. Germline values: CDR1 SSHAT, CDR2 FNYEAQ (reference sequence). There are 16 residues in the CDR3. DNA for the CDR3: TGTGCCAGCAGCCCCCTAGGGGGGGGCCCTCAAGATACGCAGTATTTT. Translation: CASSPLGGGPQDTQYF.

The V gene is TRBV7-2, the J gene TRBJ2-3; D not resolved. Per the germline V gene, CDR1 is SGHTA and CDR2 is FQGNSA. V was cut by 5 bases and J by 0 bases, with 12 bases left in between. The length of the CDR3 is 15 residues. CDR3: CASSPEVVSTDTQYF. DNA of the CDR3: TGTGCCAGCAGCCCCGAGGTGGTTAGCACAGATACGCAGTATTTT.